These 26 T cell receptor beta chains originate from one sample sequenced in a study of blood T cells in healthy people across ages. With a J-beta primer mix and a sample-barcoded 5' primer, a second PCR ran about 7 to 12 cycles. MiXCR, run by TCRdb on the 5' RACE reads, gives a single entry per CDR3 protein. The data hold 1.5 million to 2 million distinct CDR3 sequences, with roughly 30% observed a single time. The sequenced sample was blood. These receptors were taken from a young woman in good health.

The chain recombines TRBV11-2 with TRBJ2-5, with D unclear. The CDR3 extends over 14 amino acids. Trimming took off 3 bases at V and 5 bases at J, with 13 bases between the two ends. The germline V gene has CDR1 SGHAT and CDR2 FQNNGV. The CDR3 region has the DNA TGTGCCAGCAGCTTTGGTCAGCGTCAGGAGACCCAGTACTTC. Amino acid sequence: CASSFGQRQETQYF.

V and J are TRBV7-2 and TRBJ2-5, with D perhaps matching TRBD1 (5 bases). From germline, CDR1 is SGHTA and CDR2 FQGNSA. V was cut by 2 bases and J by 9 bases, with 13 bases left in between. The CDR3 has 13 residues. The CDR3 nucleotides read TGTGCCAGCAGCTTACCGGCGACAGTGTCCCAGTACTTC. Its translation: CASSLPATVSQYF. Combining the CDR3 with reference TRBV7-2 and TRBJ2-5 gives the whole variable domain GAGVSQSPSNKVTEKGKDVELRCDPISGHTALYWYRQSLGQGLEFLIYFQGNSAPDKSGLPSDRFSAERTGGSVSTLTIQRTQQEDSAVYLCASSLPATVSQYFGPGTRLLVL.

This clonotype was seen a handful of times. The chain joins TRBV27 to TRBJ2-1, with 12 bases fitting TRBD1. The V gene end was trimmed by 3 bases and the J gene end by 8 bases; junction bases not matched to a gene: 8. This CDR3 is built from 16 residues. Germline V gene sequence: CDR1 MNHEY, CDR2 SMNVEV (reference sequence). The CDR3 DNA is TGTGCCAGCAGTTTCCCGGGACAGGGGGCGATTGATGAGCAGTTCTTC. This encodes CASSFPGQGAIDEQFF.

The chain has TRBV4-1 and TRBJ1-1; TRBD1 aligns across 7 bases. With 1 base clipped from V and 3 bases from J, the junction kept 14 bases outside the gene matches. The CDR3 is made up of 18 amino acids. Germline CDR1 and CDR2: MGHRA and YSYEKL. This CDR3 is CASSQVIPPTGLDTEAFF. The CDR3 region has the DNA TGCGCCAGCAGCCAAGTAATCCCTCCGACAGGGTTGGACACTGAAGCTTTCTTT.

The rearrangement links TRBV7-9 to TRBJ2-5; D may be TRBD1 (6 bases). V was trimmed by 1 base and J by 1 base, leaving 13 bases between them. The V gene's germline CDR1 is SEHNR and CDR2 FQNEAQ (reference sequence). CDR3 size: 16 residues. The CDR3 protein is CASSLGQGPPQETQYF. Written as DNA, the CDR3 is TGTGCCAGCAGCTTAGGGCAGGGGCCTCCCCAAGAGACCCAGTACTTC.

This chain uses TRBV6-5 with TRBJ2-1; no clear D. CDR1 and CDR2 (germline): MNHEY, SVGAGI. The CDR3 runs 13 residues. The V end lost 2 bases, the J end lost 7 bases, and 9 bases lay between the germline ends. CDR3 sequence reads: CASSYARQNEQFF. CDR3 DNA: TGTGCCAGCAGTTACGCTCGGCAGAATGAGCAGTTCTTC.

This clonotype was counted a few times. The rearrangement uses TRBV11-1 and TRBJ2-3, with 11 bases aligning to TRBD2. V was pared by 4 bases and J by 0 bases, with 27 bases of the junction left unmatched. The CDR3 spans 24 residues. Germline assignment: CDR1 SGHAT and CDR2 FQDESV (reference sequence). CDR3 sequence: CASSWPGTESEEGLAAPSTDTQYF. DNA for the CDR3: TGTGCCAGCAGCTGGCCCGGGACAGAGTCGGAGGAGGGACTAGCGGCCCCTAGCACAGATACGCAGTATTTT. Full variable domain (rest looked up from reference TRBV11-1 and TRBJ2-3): EAEVAQSPRYKITEKSQAVAFWCDPISGHATLYWYRQILGQGPELLVQFQDESVVDDSQLPKDRFSAERLKGVDSTLKIQPAELGDSAMYLCASSWPGTESEEGLAAPSTDTQYFGPGTRLTVL.

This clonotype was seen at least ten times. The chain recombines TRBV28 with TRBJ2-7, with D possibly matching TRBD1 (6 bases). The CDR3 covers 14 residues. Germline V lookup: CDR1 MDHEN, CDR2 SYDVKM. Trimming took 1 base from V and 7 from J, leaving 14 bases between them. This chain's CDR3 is CASSLFRGGHEQYF. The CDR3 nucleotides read TGTGCCAGCAGTTTATTCAGAGGGGGACATGAGCAGTACTTC.

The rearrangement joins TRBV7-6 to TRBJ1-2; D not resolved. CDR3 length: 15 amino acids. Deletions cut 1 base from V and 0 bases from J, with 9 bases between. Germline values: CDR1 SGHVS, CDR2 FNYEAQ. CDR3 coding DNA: TGTGCCAGCAGCTTAGAAGCGCAGGCTAACTATGGCTACACCTTC. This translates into CASSLEAQANYGYTF. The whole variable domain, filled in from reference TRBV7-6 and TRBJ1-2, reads GAGVSQSPRYKVTKRGQDVALRCDPISGHVSLYWYRQALGQGPEFLTYFNYEAQQDKSGLPNDRFSAERPEGSISTLTIQRTEQRDSAMYRCASSLEAQANYGYTFGSGTRLTVV.

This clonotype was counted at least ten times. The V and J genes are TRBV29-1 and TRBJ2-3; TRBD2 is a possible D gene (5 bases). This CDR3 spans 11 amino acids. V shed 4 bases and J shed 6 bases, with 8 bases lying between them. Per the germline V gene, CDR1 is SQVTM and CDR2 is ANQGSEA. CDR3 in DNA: TGCAGCGTTGGCCCTAGCGATACGCAGTATTTT. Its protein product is CSVGPSDTQYF.

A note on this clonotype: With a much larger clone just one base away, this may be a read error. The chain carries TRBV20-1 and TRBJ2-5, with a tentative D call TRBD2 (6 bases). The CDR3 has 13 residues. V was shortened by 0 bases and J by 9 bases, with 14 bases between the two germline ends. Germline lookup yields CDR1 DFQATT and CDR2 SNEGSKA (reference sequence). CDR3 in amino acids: CSARDPLREAQYF. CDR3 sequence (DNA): TGCAGTGCTAGAGATCCCCTTAGGGAGGCCCAGTACTTC.

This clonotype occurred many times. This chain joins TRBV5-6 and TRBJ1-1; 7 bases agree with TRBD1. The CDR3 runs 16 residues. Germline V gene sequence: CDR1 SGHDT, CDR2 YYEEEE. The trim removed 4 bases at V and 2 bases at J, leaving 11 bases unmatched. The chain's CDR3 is CASSPRTGNLNTEAFF. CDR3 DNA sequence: TGTGCCAGCAGCCCGAGGACAGGCAATCTAAACACTGAAGCTTTCTTT.

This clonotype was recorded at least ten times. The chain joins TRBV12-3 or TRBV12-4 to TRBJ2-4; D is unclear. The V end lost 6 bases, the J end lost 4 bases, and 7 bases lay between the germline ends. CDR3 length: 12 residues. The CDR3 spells CASSLIKNIQYF. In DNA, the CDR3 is TGTGCCAGCAGCCTAATAAAAAACATTCAGTACTTC.

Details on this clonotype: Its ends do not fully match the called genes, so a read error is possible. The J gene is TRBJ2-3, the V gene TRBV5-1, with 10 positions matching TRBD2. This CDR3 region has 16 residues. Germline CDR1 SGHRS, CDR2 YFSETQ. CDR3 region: CASSLERGGRTDTQYF. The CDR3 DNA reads TGTGCCAGCAGCCTAGAGCGGGGGGGCCGGACAGATACGCAGTATTTT.

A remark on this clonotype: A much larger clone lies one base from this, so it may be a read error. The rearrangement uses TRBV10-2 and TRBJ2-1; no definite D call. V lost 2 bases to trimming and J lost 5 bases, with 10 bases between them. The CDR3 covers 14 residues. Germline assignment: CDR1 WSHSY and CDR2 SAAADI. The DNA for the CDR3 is TGCGCCAGCAGTGAGGCCCTACAAAACAATGAGCAGTTCTTC. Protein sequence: CASSEALQNNEQFF.

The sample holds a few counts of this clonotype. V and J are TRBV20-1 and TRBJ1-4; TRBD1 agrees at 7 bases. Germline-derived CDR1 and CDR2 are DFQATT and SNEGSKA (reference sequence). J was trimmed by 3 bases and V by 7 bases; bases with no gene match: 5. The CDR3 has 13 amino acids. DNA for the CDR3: TGCAGTGTTCCGGGACAGCCTAATGAAAAACTGTTTTTT. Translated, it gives CSVPGQPNEKLFF.

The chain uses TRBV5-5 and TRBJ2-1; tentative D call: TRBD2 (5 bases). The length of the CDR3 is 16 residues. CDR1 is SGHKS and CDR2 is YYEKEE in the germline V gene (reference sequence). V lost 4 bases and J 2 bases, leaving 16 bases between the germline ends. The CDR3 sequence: CASSPSHGSPYNEQFF. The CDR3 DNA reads TGTGCCAGCAGCCCCTCTCATGGGAGCCCCTACAATGAGCAGTTCTTC.

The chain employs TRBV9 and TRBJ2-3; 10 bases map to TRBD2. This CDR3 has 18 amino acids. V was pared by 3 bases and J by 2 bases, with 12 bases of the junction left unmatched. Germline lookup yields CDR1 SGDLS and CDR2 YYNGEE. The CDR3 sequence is CASSAIPAGLAYTDTQYF. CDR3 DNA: TGTGCCAGCAGCGCTATCCCCGCGGGACTAGCGTACACAGATACGCAGTATTTT.

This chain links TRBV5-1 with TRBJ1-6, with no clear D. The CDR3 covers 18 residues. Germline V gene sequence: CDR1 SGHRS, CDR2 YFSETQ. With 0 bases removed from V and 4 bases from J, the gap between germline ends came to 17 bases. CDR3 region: CASSLDGTRVGYNSPLHF. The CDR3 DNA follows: TGCGCCAGCAGCTTGGATGGCACCCGTGTCGGGTATAATTCACCCCTCCACTTT.

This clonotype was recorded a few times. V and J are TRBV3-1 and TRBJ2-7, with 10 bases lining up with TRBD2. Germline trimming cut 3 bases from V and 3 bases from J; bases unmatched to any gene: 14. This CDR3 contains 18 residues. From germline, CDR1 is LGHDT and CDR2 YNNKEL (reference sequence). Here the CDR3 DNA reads TGTGCCAGCAGCCAGTATACGCCGGAACTAGCGGGGTTCTACGAGCAGTACTTC. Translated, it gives CASSQYTPELAGFYEQYF.

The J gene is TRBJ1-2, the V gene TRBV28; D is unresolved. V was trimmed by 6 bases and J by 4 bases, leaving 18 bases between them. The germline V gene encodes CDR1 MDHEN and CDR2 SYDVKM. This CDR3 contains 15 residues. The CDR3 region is CASSPVPSRPYGYTF. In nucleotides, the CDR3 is TGTGCCAGCAGCCCAGTTCCCTCCAGGCCCTATGGCTACACCTTC.

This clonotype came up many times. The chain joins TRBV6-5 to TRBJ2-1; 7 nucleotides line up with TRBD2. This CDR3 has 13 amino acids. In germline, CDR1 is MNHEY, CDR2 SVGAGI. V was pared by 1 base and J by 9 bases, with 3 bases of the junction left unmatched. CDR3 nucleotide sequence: TGTGCCAGCAGTTACTGGTCGGGGGGTGAGCAGTTCTTC. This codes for CASSYWSGGEQFF.

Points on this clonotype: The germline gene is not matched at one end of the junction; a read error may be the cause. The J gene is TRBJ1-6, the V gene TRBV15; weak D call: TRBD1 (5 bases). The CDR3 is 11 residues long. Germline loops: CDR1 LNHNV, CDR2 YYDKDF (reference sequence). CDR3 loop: CAARVGSPLHF. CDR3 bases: TGTGCCGCCAGGGTTGGTTCACCCCTCCACTTT. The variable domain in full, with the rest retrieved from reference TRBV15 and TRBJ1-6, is DAMVIQNPRYQVTQFGKPVTLSCSQTLNHNVMYWYQQKSSQAPKLLFHYYDKDFNNEADTPDNFQSRRPNTSFCFLDIRSPGLGDTAMYLCAARVGSPLHFGNGTRLTVT.

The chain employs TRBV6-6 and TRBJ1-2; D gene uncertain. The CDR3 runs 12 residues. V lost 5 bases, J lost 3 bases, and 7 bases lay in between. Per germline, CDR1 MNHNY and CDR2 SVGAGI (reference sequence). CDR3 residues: CASSVTYYGYTF. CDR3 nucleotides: TGTGCCAGCAGTGTCACCTACTATGGCTACACCTTC.

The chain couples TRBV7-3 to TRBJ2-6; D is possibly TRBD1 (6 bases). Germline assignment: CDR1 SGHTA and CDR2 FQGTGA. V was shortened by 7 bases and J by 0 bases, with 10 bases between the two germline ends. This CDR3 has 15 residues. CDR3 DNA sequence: TGTGCCAGCACCACAGGGATCTCTGGGGCCAACGTCCTGACTTTC. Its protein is CASTTGISGANVLTF.

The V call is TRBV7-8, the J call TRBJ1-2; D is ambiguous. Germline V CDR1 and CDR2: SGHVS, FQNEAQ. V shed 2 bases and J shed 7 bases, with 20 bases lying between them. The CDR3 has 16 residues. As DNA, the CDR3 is TGTGCCAGCAGCTTATCCGTAGGTGGCTCTCTATCTGGCTACACCTTC. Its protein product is CASSLSVGGSLSGYTF.